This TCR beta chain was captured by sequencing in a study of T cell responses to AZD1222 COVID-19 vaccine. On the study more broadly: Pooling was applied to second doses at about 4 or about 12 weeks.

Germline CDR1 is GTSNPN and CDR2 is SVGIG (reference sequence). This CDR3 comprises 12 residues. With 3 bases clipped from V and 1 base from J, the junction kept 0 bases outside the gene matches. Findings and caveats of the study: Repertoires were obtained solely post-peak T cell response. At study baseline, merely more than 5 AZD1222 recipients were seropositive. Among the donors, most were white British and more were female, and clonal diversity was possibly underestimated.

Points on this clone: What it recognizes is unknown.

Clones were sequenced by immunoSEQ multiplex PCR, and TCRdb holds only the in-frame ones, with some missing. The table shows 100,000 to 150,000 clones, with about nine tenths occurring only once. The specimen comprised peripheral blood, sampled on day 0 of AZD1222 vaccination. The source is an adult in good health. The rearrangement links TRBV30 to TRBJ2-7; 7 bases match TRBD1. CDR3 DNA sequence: TGTGCCTGGAGGACAGGGTCCTACGAGCAGTACTTC. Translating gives CAWRTGSYEQYF.